This T cell receptor beta chain was recorded in a study of preoperative IRX-2 immunotherapy in early breast cancer. Treatment meaning: preoperative locoregional IRX-2 cytokine immunotherapy. Patients received preoperative, locoregional IRX-2 cytokine immunotherapy in a phase Ib study. Generated by immunoSEQ multiplex PCR, the TCRdb table keeps only in-frame clones and is missing some. The repertoire holds about 43,000 clones, about 95% seen once, with around 1.6% in the top ten. V dropped 5 bases and J dropped 2; count of bases not matched to a gene: 4. The CDR3 sequence is 14 residues long. Germline lookup yields CDR1 SGDLS and CDR2 YYNGEE.

V usage is TRBV9 and J usage is TRBJ2-3; 8 bases align to TRBD2. This material consisted of tumor tissue, taken after IRX-2 immunotherapy. The receptor was isolated from a human donor with breast cancer. The CDR3 region has the DNA TGTGCCAGCAGACCTGGACTAGCCACAGATACGCAGTATTTT. It is translated as CASRPGLATDTQYF.